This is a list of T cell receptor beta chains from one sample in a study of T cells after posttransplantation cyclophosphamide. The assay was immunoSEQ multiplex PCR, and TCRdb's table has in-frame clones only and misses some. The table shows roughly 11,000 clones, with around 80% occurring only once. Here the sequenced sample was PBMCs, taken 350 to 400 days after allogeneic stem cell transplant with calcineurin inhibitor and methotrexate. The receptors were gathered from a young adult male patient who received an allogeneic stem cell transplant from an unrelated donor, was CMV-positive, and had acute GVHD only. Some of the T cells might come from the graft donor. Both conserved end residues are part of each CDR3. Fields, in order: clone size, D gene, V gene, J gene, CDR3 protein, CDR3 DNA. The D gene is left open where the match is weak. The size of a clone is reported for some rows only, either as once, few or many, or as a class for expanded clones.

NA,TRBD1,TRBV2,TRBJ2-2,CASSWTGSTGELFF,TGTGCCAGCAGTTGGACAGGGTCAACCGGGGAGCTGTTTTTT
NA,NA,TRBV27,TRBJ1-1,CASCSRQETEAFF,TGTGCCAGCTGCTCTCGACAGGAAACTGAAGCTTTCTTT
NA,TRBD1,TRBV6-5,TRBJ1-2,CASSGDSLSGYTF,TGTGCCAGCAGTGGGGACAGTTTATCTGGCTACACCTTC
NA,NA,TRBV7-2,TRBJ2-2,CASSQGGYTGELFF,TGTGCCAGCAGCCAGGGGGGCTACACCGGGGAGCTGTTTTTT
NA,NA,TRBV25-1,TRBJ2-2,CASSEGPGLNTGELFF,TGTGCCAGCAGTGAAGGTCCCGGTCTGAACACCGGGGAGCTGTTTTTT
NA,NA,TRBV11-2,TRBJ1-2,CASSLEQYGYTF,TGTGCCAGCAGCTTAGAACAGTATGGCTACACCTTC
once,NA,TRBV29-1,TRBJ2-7,CSVESFVRGEQYF,TGCAGCGTTGAGTCTTTTGTTCGGGGCGAGCAGTACTTC
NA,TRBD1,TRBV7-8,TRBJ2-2,CASSLQTGGSGELFF,TGTGCCAGCAGCTTACAGACAGGGGGCAGCGGGGAGCTGTTTTTT
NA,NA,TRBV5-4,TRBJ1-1,CASSSGIGGAEAFF,TGTGCCAGCAGCTCTGGGATCGGGGGGGCTGAAGCTTTCTTT
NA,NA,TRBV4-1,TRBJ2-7,CASSQERSDNYEQYF,TGCGCCAGCAGCCAAGAGCGCAGCGATAACTACGAGCAGTACTTC
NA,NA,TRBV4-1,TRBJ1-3,CASSQETGSSGNTIYF,TGCGCCAGCAGCCAAGAGACGGGAAGCTCTGGAAACACCATATATTTT
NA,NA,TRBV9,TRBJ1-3,CASSLHGQTSGNTIYF,TGTGCCAGCAGTCTCCACGGACAGACCTCTGGAAACACCATATATTTT
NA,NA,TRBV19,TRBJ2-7,CASSPPGEPYEQYF,TGTGCCAGTAGTCCCCCCGGGGAACCCTACGAGCAGTACTTC
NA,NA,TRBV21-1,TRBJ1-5,CASSKLIGDQPQHF,TGTGCCAGCAGCAAATTAATCGGGGATCAGCCCCAGCATTTT
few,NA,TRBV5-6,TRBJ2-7,CASSLASLAHEQYF,TGTGCCAGCAGCTTGGCGTCGCTAGCCCACGAGCAGTACTTC
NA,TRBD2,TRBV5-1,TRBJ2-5,CASSLAGGLAGGNEETQYF,TGCGCCAGCAGCTTGGCGGGGGGACTAGCGGGAGGAAACGAAGAGACCCAGTACTTC
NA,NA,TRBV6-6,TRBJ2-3,CASSYSRGTQYF,TGTGCCAGCAGTTACTCGCGAGGTACGCAGTATTTT
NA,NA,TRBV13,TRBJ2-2,CASSLPGHHTGELFF,TGTGCCAGCAGCCTTCCGGGACACCACACCGGGGAGCTGTTTTTT
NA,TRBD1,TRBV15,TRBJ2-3,CATSPRTGSDTQYF,TGTGCCACCAGCCCTAGGACAGGGAGTGATACGCAGTATTTT
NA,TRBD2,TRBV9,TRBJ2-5,CASSVGDGGRAQETQYF,TGTGCCAGCAGCGTAGGAGATGGCGGGAGAGCACAAGAGACCCAGTACTTC
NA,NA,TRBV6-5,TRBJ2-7,CASSSPGRLTYEQYF,TGTGCCAGCAGTTCGCCGGGTCGACTTACCTACGAGCAGTACTTC
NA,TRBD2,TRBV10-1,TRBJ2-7,CASSDSTSGSLVGEQYF,TGCGCCAGCAGTGATTCGACTAGCGGGAGCCTCGTAGGCGAGCAGTACTTC
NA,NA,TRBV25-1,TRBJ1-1,CASNRAGVNTEAFF,TGTGCCAGCAACCGCGCCGGGGTGAACACTGAAGCTTTCTTT
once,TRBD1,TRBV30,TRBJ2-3,CAWSAGQGNTDTQYF,TGTGCCTGGAGTGCGGGACAGGGGAATACAGATACGCAGTATTTT
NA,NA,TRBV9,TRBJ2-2,CASSGYERGGLELFF,TGTGCCAGCAGCGGTTACGAGAGGGGGGGCTTGGAGCTGTTTTTT
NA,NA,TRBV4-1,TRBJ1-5,CASSQGVESNQPQHF,TGCGCCAGCAGCCAGGGAGTCGAGAGCAATCAGCCCCAGCATTTT
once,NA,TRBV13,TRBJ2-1,CASSFRQGNEQFF,TGTGCCAGCAGCTTTAGGCAGGGCAATGAGCAGTTCTTC
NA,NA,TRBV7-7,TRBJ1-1,CASSLDRYTEAFF,TGTGCTAGCAGCTTAGATAGATACACTGAAGCTTTCTTT
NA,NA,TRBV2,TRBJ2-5,CASSEKRPVQETQYF,TGTGCCAGCAGTGAAAAGCGACCCGTTCAAGAGACCCAGTACTTC
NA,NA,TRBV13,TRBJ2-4,CASSSRGLGAKNIQYF,TGTGCCAGCAGCTCAAGGGGCCTGGGAGCCAAAAACATTCAGTACTTC
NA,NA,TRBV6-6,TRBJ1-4,CASSYSDSSTNEKLFF,TGTGCCAGCAGTTACTCCGACAGCTCAACTAATGAAAAACTGTTTTTT
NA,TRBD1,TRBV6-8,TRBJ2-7,CASSYQDRNYEQYF,TGTGCCAGCAGTTACCAGGACAGGAACTACGAGCAGTACTTC
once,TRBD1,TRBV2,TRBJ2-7,CASREGTGRSYEQYF,TGTGCCAGCAGGGAAGGGACAGGGAGGTCCTACGAGCAGTACTTC
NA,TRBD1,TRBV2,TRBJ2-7,CASSANRGFSYEQYF,TGTGCCAGCAGTGCTAACAGGGGCTTTTCCTACGAGCAGTACTTC
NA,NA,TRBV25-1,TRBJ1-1,CASSDPQGATTEAFF,TGTGCCAGCAGTGACCCCCAGGGCGCGACCACTGAAGCTTTCTTT
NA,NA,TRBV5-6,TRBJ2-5,CASSCSLDF,TGTGCCAGCAGTTGCTCCCTAGACTTC
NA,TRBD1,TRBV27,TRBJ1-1,CASSFNRGPEGTEAFF,TGTGCCAGCAGTTTTAACAGGGGCCCCGAGGGGACTGAAGCTTTCTTT
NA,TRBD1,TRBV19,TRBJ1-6,CASSIKRSRGQGYSPLHF,TGTGCCAGTAGTATTAAGCGGAGTCGGGGACAGGGGTATTCACCCCTCCACTTT
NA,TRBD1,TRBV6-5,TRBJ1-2,CASREQGATDYGYTF,TGTGCCAGCAGGGAACAGGGGGCGACAGACTATGGCTACACCTTC
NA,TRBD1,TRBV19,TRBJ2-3,CASRDRGFTDTQYF,TGTGCCAGTAGAGACAGGGGATTCACAGATACGCAGTATTTT
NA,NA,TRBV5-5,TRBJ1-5,CASSLSVGPLDSTNQPQHF,TGTGCCAGCAGCTTGTCAGTTGGTCCCCTAGACAGTACTAATCAGCCCCAGCATTTT
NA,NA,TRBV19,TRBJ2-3,CASRFERGAGTDTQYF,TGTGCCAGTAGATTCGAAAGGGGCGCGGGCACAGATACGCAGTATTTT
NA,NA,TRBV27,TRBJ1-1,CASSKYNENTEAFF,TGTGCCAGCAGTAAATACAATGAGAACACTGAAGCTTTCTTT
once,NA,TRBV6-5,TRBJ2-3,CASSPRPKDTQYF,TGTGCCAGCAGCCCGCGTCCTAAAGATACGCAGTATTTT
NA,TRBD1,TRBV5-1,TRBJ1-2,CASSRTGYGYTF,TGCGCCAGCAGTCGGACAGGGTACGGCTACACCTTC
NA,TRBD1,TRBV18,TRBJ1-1,CASSQGQMNTEAFF,TGTGCCAGCTCACAGGGACAGATGAACACTGAAGCTTTCTTT
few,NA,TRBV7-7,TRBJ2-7,CASSLGLSYEQYF,TGTGCTAGCAGCTTGGGCCTCTCCTACGAGCAGTACTTC
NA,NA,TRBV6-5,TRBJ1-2,CASSYEVQGMGGYTF,TGTGCCAGCAGTTATGAAGTACAGGGTATGGGTGGCTACACCTTC
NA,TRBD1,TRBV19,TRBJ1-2,CASSITGEVGGYTF,TGTGCCAGTAGTATTACAGGGGAGGTAGGCGGCTACACCTTC
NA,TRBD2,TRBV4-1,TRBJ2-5,CASSKGLAGEETQYF,TGCGCCAGCAGCAAAGGACTAGCGGGAGAGGAGACCCAGTACTTC
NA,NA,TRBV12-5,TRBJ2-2,CASGVLGGAGTGELFF,TGTGCTAGTGGTGTCCTTGGAGGGGCGGGCACCGGGGAGCTGTTTTTT
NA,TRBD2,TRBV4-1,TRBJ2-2,CASSQDWGLEAGELFF,TGCGCCAGCAGCCAAGATTGGGGACTAGAGGCCGGGGAGCTGTTTTTT
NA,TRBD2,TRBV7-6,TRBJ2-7,CASSLGEGLLEQYF,TGTGCCAGCAGCTTAGGGGAGGGCCTTTTGGAGCAGTACTTC